The present entry profiles one T cell receptor beta chain with its context. Its antigen is not known. V dropped 6 bases and J dropped 5 bases, with 16 bases sitting between them. Germline CDR1 and CDR2: MNHEY and SVGEGT. There are 14 residues in the CDR3. These data are taken from a study of T cells in Graves' hyperthyroidism and ophthalmopathy. Amplification yielded TCR beta CDR3 regions, with RNA transcripts as the source. Initially, a first-round RT-PCR of the TCR CDR3 employed the HTBI primer set. TCRdb fed the multiplex PCR reads into MiXCR, producing one record per CDR3 protein. Of approximately 100,000 distinct CDR3 sequences detected, approximately 50% appear once; the ten largest clones hold approximately 30%. Findings and limits, study-wide: Expanded thyroid clonotypes (above 0.001) were mostly also found in blood. Stable hyperthyroidism was told apart from ophthalmopathy by a model built on 13 V-J features.

The receptor was derived from a man between 40 and 49 years old with Graves' hyperthyroidism. The sequenced sample was blood. The chain links TRBV6-2 or TRBV6-3 to TRBJ2-5, with D perhaps matching TRBD2 (5 bases). The CDR3 reads CASRSGLGRETQYF. In nucleotides, the CDR3 is TGTGCCAGCAGGTCTGGACTGGGCCGGGAGACCCAGTACTTC.